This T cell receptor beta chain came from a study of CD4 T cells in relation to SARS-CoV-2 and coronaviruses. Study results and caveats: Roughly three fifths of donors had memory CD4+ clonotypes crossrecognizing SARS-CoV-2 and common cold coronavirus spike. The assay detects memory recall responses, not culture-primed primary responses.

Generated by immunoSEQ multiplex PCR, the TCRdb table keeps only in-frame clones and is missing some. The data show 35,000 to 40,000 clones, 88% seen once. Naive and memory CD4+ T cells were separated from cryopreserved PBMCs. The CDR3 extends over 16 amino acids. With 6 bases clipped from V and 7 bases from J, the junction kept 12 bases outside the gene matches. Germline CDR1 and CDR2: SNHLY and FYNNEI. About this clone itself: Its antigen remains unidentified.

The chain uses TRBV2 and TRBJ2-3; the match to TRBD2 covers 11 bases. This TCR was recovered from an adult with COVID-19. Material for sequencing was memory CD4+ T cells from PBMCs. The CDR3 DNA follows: TGTGCCAGCAGATCCCCTAGCGGGGGGTTCATCAATACGCAGTATTTT. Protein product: CASRSPSGGFINTQYF.